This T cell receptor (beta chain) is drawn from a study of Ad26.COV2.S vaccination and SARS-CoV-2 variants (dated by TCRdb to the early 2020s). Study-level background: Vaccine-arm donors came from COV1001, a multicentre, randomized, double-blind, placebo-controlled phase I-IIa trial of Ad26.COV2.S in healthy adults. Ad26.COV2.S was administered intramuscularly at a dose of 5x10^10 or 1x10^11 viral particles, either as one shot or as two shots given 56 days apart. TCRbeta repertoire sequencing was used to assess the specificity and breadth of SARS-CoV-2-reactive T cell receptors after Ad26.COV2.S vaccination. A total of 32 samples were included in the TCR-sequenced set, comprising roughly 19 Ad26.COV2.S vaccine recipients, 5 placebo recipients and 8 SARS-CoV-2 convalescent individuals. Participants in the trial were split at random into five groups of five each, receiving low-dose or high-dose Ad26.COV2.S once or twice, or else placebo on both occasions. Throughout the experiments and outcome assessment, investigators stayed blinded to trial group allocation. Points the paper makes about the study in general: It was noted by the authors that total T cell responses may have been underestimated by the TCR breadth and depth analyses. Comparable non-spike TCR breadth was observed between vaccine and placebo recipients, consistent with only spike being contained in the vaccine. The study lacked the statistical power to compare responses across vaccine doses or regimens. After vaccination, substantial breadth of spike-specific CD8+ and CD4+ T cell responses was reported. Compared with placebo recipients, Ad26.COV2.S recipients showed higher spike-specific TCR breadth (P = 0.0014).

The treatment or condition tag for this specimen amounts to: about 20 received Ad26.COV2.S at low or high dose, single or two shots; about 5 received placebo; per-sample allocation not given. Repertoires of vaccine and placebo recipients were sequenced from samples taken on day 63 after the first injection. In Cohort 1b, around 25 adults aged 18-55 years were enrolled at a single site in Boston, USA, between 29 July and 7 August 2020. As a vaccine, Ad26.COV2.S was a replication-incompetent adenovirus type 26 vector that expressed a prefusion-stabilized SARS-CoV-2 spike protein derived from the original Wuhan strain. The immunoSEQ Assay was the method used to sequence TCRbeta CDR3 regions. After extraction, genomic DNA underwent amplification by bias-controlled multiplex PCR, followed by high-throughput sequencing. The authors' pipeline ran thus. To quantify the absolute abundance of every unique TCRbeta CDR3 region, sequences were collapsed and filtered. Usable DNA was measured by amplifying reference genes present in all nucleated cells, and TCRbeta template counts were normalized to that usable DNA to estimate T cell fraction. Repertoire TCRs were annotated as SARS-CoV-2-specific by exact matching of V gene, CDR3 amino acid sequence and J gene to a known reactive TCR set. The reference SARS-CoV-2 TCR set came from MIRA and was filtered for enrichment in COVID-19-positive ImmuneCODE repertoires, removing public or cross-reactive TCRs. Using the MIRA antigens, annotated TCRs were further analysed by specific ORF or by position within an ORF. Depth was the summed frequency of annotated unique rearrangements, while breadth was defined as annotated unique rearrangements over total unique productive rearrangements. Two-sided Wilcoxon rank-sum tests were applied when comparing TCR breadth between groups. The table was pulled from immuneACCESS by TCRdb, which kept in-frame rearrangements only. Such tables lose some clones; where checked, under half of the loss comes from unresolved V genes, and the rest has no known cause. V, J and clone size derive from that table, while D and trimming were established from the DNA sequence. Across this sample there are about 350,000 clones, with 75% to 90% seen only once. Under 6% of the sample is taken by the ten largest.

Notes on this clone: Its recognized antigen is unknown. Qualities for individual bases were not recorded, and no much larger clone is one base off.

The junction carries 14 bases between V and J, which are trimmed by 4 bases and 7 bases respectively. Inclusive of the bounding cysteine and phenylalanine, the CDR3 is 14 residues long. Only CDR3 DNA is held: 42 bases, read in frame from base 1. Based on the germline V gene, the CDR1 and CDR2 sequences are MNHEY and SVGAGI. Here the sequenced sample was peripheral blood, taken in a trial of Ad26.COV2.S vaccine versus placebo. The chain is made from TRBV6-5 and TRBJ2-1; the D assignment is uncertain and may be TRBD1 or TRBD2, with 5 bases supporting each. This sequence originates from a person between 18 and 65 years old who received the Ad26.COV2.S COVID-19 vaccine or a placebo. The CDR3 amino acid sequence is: CASSSRDRRNEQFF. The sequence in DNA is TGTGCCAGCAGTTCCAGGGACCGACGAAATGAGCAGTTCTTC.